One sample yielded the 4 T cell receptor beta chains listed below, sequenced in a study of beta chain features in type 1 diabetes. Every bit of the isolated RNA underwent reverse transcription, so sequencing read expressed TCRB transcripts. TCRdb's table, derived via immunoSEQ multiplex PCR, lists solely in-frame clones and lacks some. Of 140,000 or so clones listed, about 9.2% are singletons. Sequencing was done on a sample of central memory CD4+ T cells from blood. The source is a man in his late teens or twenties in good health.

The rearrangement uses TRBV5-4 and TRBJ2-3; 8 bases line up with TRBD1. From germline, CDR1 is SGHNT and CDR2 YYREEE (reference sequence). The CDR3 contains 14 residues. V shed 5 bases and J 2 bases; nucleotides not matched to a gene: 4. The DNA of the CDR3 is TGTGCCAGCAGAACGGACAGGGTCACAGATACGCAGTATTTT. Amino acid sequence: CASRTDRVTDTQYF.

The chain carries TRBV11-2 and TRBJ2-7; 10 nucleotides match TRBD2. From germline, CDR1 is SGHAT and CDR2 FQNNGV. The junction had 2 bases not matched to a gene; V was cut back by 3 bases and J by 3 bases. The CDR3 runs 14 residues. In DNA form, the CDR3 reads TGTGCCAGCAGCTTCGGACTAGCGGACTACGAGCAGTACTTC. This sequence encodes CASSFGLADYEQYF.

This chain's CDR3 is CASTSRGHEQYF. As DNA, the CDR3 is TGTGCCAGCACTTCCAGGGGCCACGAGCAGTACTTC. V and J are TRBV6-6 and TRBJ2-7; possibly TRBD1 for D (6 bases). V shed 7 bases and J shed 5 bases, with 12 bases lying between them. Germline V gene data show CDR1 as MNHNY and CDR2 as SVGAGI (reference sequence). The CDR3 consists of 12 residues.

This clone appeared a few times. The chain links TRBV23-1 to TRBJ1-1; D remains unclear. TRBV23-1 has ORF status, its function being uncertain. CDR3 length equals 14 residues. Trimming left V 0 bases short and J 1 base short, with 6 bases between. The CDR3 loop reads CASSQSARNTEAFF. CDR3 nucleotide sequence: TGCGCCAGCAGTCAATCCGCGCGGAACACTGAAGCTTTCTTT.